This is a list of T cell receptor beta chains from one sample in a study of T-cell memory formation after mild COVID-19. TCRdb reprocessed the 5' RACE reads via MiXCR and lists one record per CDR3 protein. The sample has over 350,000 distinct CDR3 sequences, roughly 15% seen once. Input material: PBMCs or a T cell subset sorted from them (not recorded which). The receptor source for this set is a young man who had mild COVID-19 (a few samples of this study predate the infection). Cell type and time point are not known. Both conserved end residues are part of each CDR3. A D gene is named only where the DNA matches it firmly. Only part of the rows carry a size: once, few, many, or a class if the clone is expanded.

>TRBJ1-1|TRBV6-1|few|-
CATNLNPKEVRGNTEAFF
TGTGCCACCAACCTAAATCCGAAAGAAGTGAGGGGGAACACTGAAGCTTTCTTT
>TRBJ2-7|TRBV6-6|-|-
CASSYPDPSYEQYF
TGTGCCAGCAGTTACCCGGACCCATCCTACGAGCAGTACTTC
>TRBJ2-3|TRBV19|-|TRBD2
CASSNSGGRPDTQYF
TGTGCCAGTAGTAACAGCGGGGGGCGCCCAGATACGCAGTATTTT
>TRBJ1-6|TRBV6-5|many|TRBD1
CASIPQVRGAQGADSPLHF
TGTGCCAGCATCCCACAAGTCCGCGGGGCGCAGGGGGCCGATTCACCCCTCCACTTT
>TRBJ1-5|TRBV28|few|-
CASSFPTAYSNQPQHF
TGTGCCAGCAGTTTTCCGACGGCATATAGCAATCAGCCCCAGCATTTT
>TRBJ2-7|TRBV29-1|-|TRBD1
CSVEVGQGDYEQYF
TGCAGCGTTGAGGTTGGCCAGGGGGACTACGAGCAGTACTTC
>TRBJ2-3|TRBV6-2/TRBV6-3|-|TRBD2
CASGTSGGDTQYF
TGTGCCAGCGGGACTAGCGGGGGAGATACGCAGTATTTT
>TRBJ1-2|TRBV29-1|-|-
CSVERRGEGYTF
TGCAGCGTTGAGAGGCGTGGGGAAGGCTACACCTTC
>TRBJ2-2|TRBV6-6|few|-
CASTSPHNTGELFF
TGTGCCAGCACAAGCCCCCACAACACCGGGGAGCTGTTTTTT
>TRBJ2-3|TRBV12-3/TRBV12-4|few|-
CASSPPRGRTDTQYF
TGTGCCAGCAGCCCCCCGCGGGGACGTACAGATACGCAGTATTTT
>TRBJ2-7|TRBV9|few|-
CASSAPGDRGEQYF
TGTGCCAGCAGCGCCCCGGGAGACAGAGGCGAGCAGTACTTC
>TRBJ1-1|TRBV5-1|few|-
CASSYAPGAEAFF
TGCGCCAGCAGCTACGCCCCGGGCGCTGAAGCTTTCTTT
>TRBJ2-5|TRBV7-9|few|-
CASSSTAQSETQYF
TGTGCCAGCAGCTCCACAGCCCAGTCAGAGACCCAGTACTTC
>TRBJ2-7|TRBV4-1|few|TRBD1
CASSQYKDRGDEQYF
TGCGCCAGCAGCCAATACAAAGACAGGGGGGACGAGCAGTACTTC
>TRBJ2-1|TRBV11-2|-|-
CASRLAVSLYDEQFF
TGTGCCAGCAGATTAGCGGTCAGCCTGTACGATGAGCAGTTCTTC